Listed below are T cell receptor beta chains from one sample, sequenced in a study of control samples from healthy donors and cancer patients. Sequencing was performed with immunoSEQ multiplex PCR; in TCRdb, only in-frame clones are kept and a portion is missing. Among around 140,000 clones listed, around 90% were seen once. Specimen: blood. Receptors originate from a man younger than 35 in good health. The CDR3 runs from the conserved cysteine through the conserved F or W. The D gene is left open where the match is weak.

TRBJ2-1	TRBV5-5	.	CASSFMLELEQFF	TGTGCCAGCAGCTTCATGCTCGAGCTGGAGCAGTTCTTC
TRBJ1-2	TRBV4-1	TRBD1	CASSKIPIQGGYGYTF	TGCGCCAGCAGCAAAATACCTATTCAGGGGGGCTATGGCTACACCTTC
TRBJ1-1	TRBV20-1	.	CSASLSGTEAFF	TGCAGTGCTAGTCTTTCTGGCACTGAAGCTTTCTTT
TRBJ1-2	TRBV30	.	CAWSAFARVDYGYTF	TGTGCCTGGAGTGCCTTCGCCAGGGTGGACTATGGCTACACCTTC
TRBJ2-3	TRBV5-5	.	CASSRPMSRNTDTQYF	TGTGCCAGCAGCCGCCCCATGTCGCGAAACACAGATACGCAGTATTTT
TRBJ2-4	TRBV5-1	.	CASSSGAGFGGKNIQYF	TGCGCCAGCAGCTCCGGGGCGGGGTTTGGCGGCAAAAACATTCAGTACTTC
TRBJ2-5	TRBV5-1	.	CASSLAGRETQYF	TGCGCCAGCAGCTTGGCCGGGAGAGAGACCCAGTACTTC
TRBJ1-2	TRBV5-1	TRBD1	CASSLARTGGYGYTF	TGCGCCAGCAGCTTGGCCCGGACAGGGGGCTATGGCTACACCTTC
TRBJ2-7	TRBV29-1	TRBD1	CSVEGSPGQGVLEQYF	TGCAGCGTTGAAGGGTCCCCAGGACAGGGGGTTCTCGAGCAGTACTTC
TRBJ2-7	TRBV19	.	CASSAGRAYEQYF	TGTGCCAGTAGTGCGGGCAGGGCCTACGAGCAGTACTTC
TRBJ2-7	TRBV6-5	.	CASSWTESSYEQYF	TGTGCCAGCAGTTGGACGGAAAGCTCCTACGAGCAGTACTTC